This T cell receptor (beta chain) was documented in a study of blood T cells in healthy people across ages. General study findings and limits: The recorded TCR beta diversity per million T cells decreased in a roughly linear manner with age. It was held that the diversity estimates obtained from one million T cells were underestimates.

Per the germline V gene, CDR1 is SGHNT and CDR2 is YYREEE (reference sequence). V dropped 8 bases and J dropped 0 bases, with 14 bases sitting between them. The CDR3 totals 14 residues. Worth noting for this clonotype: Antigen: not known.

Primers used in a second PCR of about 7 to 12 cycles were a sample-barcoded 5' primer and a J-beta primer mix. One entry per CDR3 protein, called by TCRdb with MiXCR from the 5' RACE reads. The sample yields 600,000 or so distinct CDR3 sequences, around 20% seen once. The donors, all healthy, were Caucasians living in Russia, aged 6 to 90. Each sample provided at least 5 micrograms of extracted total RNA. The chain carries TRBV5-4 and TRBJ2-5; D is uncertain. Material for sequencing was blood. This TCR was sampled from a man between 65 and 85 years old in good health. CDR3 residues: CASYSGVNQETQYF. The CDR3 DNA follows: TGTGCCAGTTACTCTGGAGTTAACCAAGAGACCCAGTACTTC.